What follows are 11 T cell receptor beta chains derived from one specimen sequenced in a study of vaccination and CD4 T cells after COVID-19. An Oncomine TCR Beta short-read assay was used to sequence the DNA from cultured CD4+ T cells. TCRdb redid the calling of the PCR reads with MiXCR, one entry per CDR3 protein. The sample gives about 25,000 distinct CDR3 sequences, around half of which show up once; 5% to 6.5% is in the top ten. These receptors have no known antigen. As to treatment: roughly 10-day PBMC culture with coronavirus spike peptide pools or control peptides (ViraFEST assay). The sequenced material came from CD4+ T cells from blood, cultured in vitro. These receptor sequences come from a human donor who had recovered from COVID-19.

The chain has TRBV5-6 and TRBJ2-3, with a weak D call TRBD2 (5 bases). The CDR3 is 18 amino acids. The germline V and J ends were trimmed by 1 base and 1 base, with 19 bases remaining between them. Looked up from germline, CDR1 is SGHDT and CDR2 is YYEEEE. CDR3 loop: CASSLSNERTVGTDTQYF. In nucleotides, the CDR3 is TGTGCCAGCAGCTTGTCGAACGAAAGGACTGTGGGCACAGATACGCAGTATTTT.

The chain has TRBV19 and TRBJ2-1; 10 positions agree with TRBD2. The CDR3 sequence is 17 residues long. Germline CDR1 is LNHDA and CDR2 is SQIVND (reference sequence). V lost 3 bases to trimming and J lost 4 bases; unmatched junction nucleotides: 9. CDR3 loop: CASSISAGGRAYNEQFF. For the CDR3, the DNA is TGTGCCAGTAGTATTTCAGCGGGGGGGCGGGCGTACAATGAGCAGTTCTTC.

The rearrangement joins TRBV28 to TRBJ1-1, with 7 bases that match TRBD1. The CDR3 consists of 15 residues. CDR1 MDHEN and CDR2 SYDVKM come from the germline V gene. V was clipped by 4 bases and J by 0 bases; unmatched bases: 5. The CDR3 DNA is TGTGCCAGCAGTTCAGGGGGACTGATGAACACTGAAGCTTTCTTT. Its translation: CASSSGGLMNTEAFF.

CDR3 loop: CASRGGTAAYNEQFF. The CDR3 region has the DNA TGTGCCAGCAGGGGCGGGACGGCCGCTTACAATGAGCAGTTCTTC. The V gene is TRBV6-1, the J gene TRBJ2-1, with D possibly being TRBD2 (6 bases). The germline V gene has CDR1 MNHNS and CDR2 SASEGT. The CDR3 runs 15 residues. V was clipped by 6 bases and J by 4 bases, with 16 bases between them.

The chain is built from TRBV24-1 and TRBJ2-2, with a weak D call TRBD1 (5 bases). Trimming left V 4 bases short and J 2 bases short, with 16 bases between. From germline, CDR1 is KGHDR and CDR2 SFDVKD. This CDR3 is built from 17 residues. In DNA, the CDR3 is TGTGCCACCAGTGACTCCCTTGGCAGGGAAAACACCGGGGAGCTGTTTTTT. This translates into CATSDSLGRENTGELFF.

The chain combines TRBV20-1 with TRBJ2-1, with 8 bases matching TRBD1. The junction had 6 bases not matched to a gene; V was cut back by 0 bases and J by 5 bases. Germline CDR1 and CDR2: DFQATT and SNEGSKA (reference sequence). The CDR3 is 15 residues long. CDR3 region: CSARDQGAADNEQFF. CDR3 in DNA: TGCAGTGCTAGAGACCAGGGGGCCGCGGACAATGAGCAGTTCTTC.

V is TRBV30 and J is TRBJ1-6; no clear D gene. V was shortened by 1 base and J by 15 bases, with 13 bases between the two germline ends. Germline CDR1 is GTSNPN and CDR2 is SVGIG (reference sequence). This CDR3 has 12 residues. The CDR3 is CAWSASRPFLHF. The CDR3 DNA follows: TGTGCCTGGAGTGCATCCAGGCCATTCCTCCACTTT. Full variable domain (remainder filled in from reference TRBV30 and TRBJ1-6): SQTIHQWPATLVQPVGSPLSLECTVEGTSNPNLYWYRQAAGRGLQLLFYSVGIGQISSEVPQNLSASRPQDRQFILSSKKLLLSDSGFYLCAWSASRPFLHFGNGTRLTVT.

The rearrangement joins TRBV4-2 to TRBJ2-1; 11 bases line up with TRBD2. The V gene's germline CDR1 is LGHNA and CDR2 YNFKEQ. The CDR3 covers 17 residues. The junction had 11 bases not matched to a gene; V was cut back by 3 bases and J by 7 bases. The CDR3 loop reads CASSQTKALAGVNEQFF. DNA of the CDR3: TGTGCCAGCAGCCAGACCAAGGCACTAGCGGGAGTAAATGAGCAGTTCTTC.

The gene calls are TRBV24-1 and TRBJ2-3; 8 bases map to TRBD1. V gave up 1 base and J gave up 4 bases; unmatched junction bases: 9. Germline CDR1 and CDR2: KGHDR and SFDVKD. The CDR3 loop spans 17 amino acids. CDR3 nucleotide sequence: TGTGCCACCAGTGATTTACGGGGAAGACAGGGGTCAGATACGCAGTATTTT. This translates into CATSDLRGRQGSDTQYF.

V gene TRBV7-2 combines with J gene TRBJ2-2, with 8 bases that match TRBD1. Trimming cost V 6 bases and J 7 bases; bases outside gene matches: 4. The germline V gene encodes CDR1 SGHTA and CDR2 FQGNSA. This CDR3 spans 13 amino acids. In DNA form, the CDR3 reads TGTGCCAGCAGATTGACAGGGGACGGGGAGCTGTTTTTT. Translating gives CASRLTGDGELFF.

This clonotype has more than one count but fewer than ten. The CDR3 region has the DNA TGTGCCACCAGCAGGGACCCAGGACAGGGGGTGAATAGCAATCAGCCCCAGCATTTT. The encoded protein is CATSRDPGQGVNSNQPQHF. The chain couples TRBV15 to TRBJ1-5; TRBD1 agrees at 10 bases. This CDR3 contains 19 residues. V shed 3 bases, J shed 0 bases, and the junction held 11 bases outside the gene matches. CDR1 LNHNV and CDR2 YYDKDF come from the germline V gene (reference sequence).